This T cell receptor (beta chain) comes out of a study of CD8 T cells in Susac syndrome. With random hexamers, reverse transcription was performed on about 0.5 to 1 ug of RNA. The immunoSEQ assay covered 54 Vbeta and 13 Jbeta segments for CDR3. TCRdb used MiXCR to reprocess the immunoSEQ multiplex PCR reads, holding one entry per CDR3 protein. The table lists around 200,000 distinct CDR3 sequences, 95% of them singletons. This CDR3 contains 14 residues. Germline assignment: CDR1 SEHNR and CDR2 FQNEAQ (reference sequence). Trimming left V 2 bases short and J 2 bases short, with 9 bases between. The chain links TRBV7-9 to TRBJ1-1; TRBD1 is a possible D gene (6 bases). The receptor's source is a human donor with multiple sclerosis. Input material: CD4+ T cells from PBMCs. This CDR3 is CASSLRQANTEAFF. In DNA form, the CDR3 reads TGTGCCAGCAGCTTAAGACAGGCAAACACTGAAGCTTTCTTT.